The 8 T cell receptor beta chains listed next were all sequenced from one sample in a study of shared clonotypes between healthy human individuals. The repertoire was sequenced with immunoSEQ multiplex PCR; TCRdb's copy has only in-frame clones and lacks some. The table lists some 2,500,000 clones, roughly 90% of them singletons. The sample was naive CD4+ T cells from PBMCs. Subset noted: CD45RA+ positively selected. The receptors derive from a man aged 18 to 29 in good health. Some clones in this sample may be carry-over from other donors' samples.

The chain couples TRBV5-1 to TRBJ1-1, with 9 bases fitting TRBD1. Germline V lookup: CDR1 SGHRS, CDR2 YFSETQ. J gave up 5 bases and V 4 bases, and 6 bases lay outside the gene matches. The CDR3 loop spans 14 amino acids. DNA for the CDR3: TGCGCCAGCAGCATCGGGACAGGGTATACTGAAGCTTTCTTT. Protein: CASSIGTGYTEAFF.

The chain employs TRBV5-1 and TRBJ1-1; 7 nucleotides line up with TRBD1. Germline V gene lookup returns CDR1 SGHRS and CDR2 YFSETQ. CDR3 length: 14 amino acids. V lost 0 bases, J lost 7 bases, and 6 bases stayed unmatched. The chain's CDR3 is CASSLVSGGHEAFF. CDR3 coding DNA: TGCGCCAGCAGCTTGGTCTCAGGGGGTCATGAAGCTTTCTTT.

The chain carries TRBV5-1 and TRBJ2-2; TRBD2 matches 7 bases. CDR1 and CDR2 from the germline V gene are SGHRS and YFSETQ. CDR3 length: 16 residues. V was clipped by 4 bases and J by 2 bases; unmatched bases: 8. The CDR3 DNA sequence: TGCGCCAGCAGCCTTATGGCGGGAGATAACACCGGGGAGCTGTTTTTT. Protein product: CASSLMAGDNTGELFF.

This chain connects TRBV4-2 to TRBJ1-4, with 9 bases lining up with TRBD1. CDR3 length: 18 amino acids. Trimming took 0 bases from V and 4 from J; bases not matched to a gene: 9. The germline CDR1 and CDR2 sequences are LGHNA and YNFKEQ. The CDR3 DNA follows: TGTGCCAGCAGCCAAGATCCTTTGGGGACAGGGCTTAATGAAAAACTGTTTTTT. Residues: CASSQDPLGTGLNEKLFF.

This clone was counted once. The chain employs TRBV6-5 and TRBJ1-1; D gene ambiguous. The CDR3 length is 15 residues. V was cut by 7 bases and J by 3 bases, with 18 bases left in between. CDR1 is MNHEY, CDR2 SVGAGI, per germline. DNA for the CDR3: TGTGCCAGCATGAAACAGCCGGCAACGGACACTGAAGCTTTCTTT. Protein sequence: CASMKQPATDTEAFF.

V and J are TRBV4-2 and TRBJ2-2, with 12 bases aligning to TRBD2. The CDR3 consists of 16 residues. The germline V gene encodes CDR1 LGHNA and CDR2 YNFKEQ. The V segment lost 6 bases and the J segment 4 bases; nucleotides outside the gene matches: 6. The DNA of the CDR3 is TGTGCCAGCAGTTCTAGCGGGAGGGGTTTCACCGGGGAGCTGTTTTTT. As protein: CASSSSGRGFTGELFF.

This clone has only one observation. This chain connects TRBV2 to TRBJ2-3; 7 bases line up with TRBD2. This CDR3 has 14 residues. Germline V lookup: CDR1 SNHLY, CDR2 FYNNEI. V lost 8 bases to trimming and J lost 2 bases; unmatched junction nucleotides: 7. The CDR3 coding sequence is TGTGCCAGCGGTGGGGGGGGAGTCACAGATACGCAGTATTTT. Protein: CASGGGGVTDTQYF.

V is TRBV6-1 and J is TRBJ2-7, with D hard to call. Germline loops: CDR1 MNHNS, CDR2 SASEGT. This CDR3 is built from 13 residues. Trimming cost V 1 base and J 4 bases, with 8 bases left between them. CDR3 nucleotides: TGTGCCAGCAGTGAAGGCTGGCGGTACGAGCAGTACTTC. It is translated as CASSEGWRYEQYF.